Listed here are 20 T cell receptor beta chains from one sample, sequenced in a study of cytomegalovirus exposure and HLA in healthy donors. With 60 Vbeta and 13 Jbeta primers, the PCR was carried out. Libraries were prepared by immunoSEQ multiplex PCR; TCRdb keeps only in-frame clonotypes and omits some of them. This sample's clone table lists about 70,000 clones. Source material: PBMCs. The receptor source for this set is a female donor in good health and CMV-seropositive.

The V call is TRBV23-1, the J call TRBJ2-7, with TRBD2 identical over 8 bases. TRBV23-1 is noted as an ORF with a role that remains uncertain. The V and J ends lost 0 bases and 2 bases, in that order; junction bases with no gene match: 6. The CDR3 spans 16 residues. CDR3 bases: TGCGCCAGCAGTCAATCCCGCCAGCGGGGGACCTACGAGCAGTACTTC. Amino acids: CASSQSRQRGTYEQYF.

The chain couples TRBV6-6 to TRBJ1-1; 10 bases match TRBD1. Germline V gene sequence: CDR1 MNHNY, CDR2 SVGAGI (reference sequence). The CDR3 extends over 15 amino acids. Losses at the gene ends were 6 bases for V and 4 bases for J; bases not matched to a gene: 8. The CDR3 DNA follows: TGTGCCAGCAGATCCGGGACAGGGGTGTCCACTGAAGCTTTCTTT. Protein product: CASRSGTGVSTEAFF.

J is TRBJ1-3 and V is TRBV30; 7 bases agree with TRBD1. The CDR3 runs 15 residues. After removal of 3 bases from V and 0 bases from J, the junction contained 5 bases not matched to a gene. Germline lookup yields CDR1 GTSNPN and CDR2 SVGIG (reference sequence). The CDR3 DNA follows: TGTGCCTGGAGCGCGGGACAGACCTCTGGAAACACCATATATTTT. This sequence encodes CAWSAGQTSGNTIYF.

The rearrangement links TRBV28 to TRBJ1-1; D unresolved. This CDR3 comprises 14 residues. Germline-derived CDR1 and CDR2 are MDHEN and SYDVKM. Trimming took off 3 bases at V and 1 base at J, with 9 bases between the two ends. As DNA, the CDR3 is TGTGCCAGCAGTTTTGGGCAGGCGAACACTGAAGCTTTCTTT. Encoded protein: CASSFGQANTEAFF.

The chain couples TRBV5-1 to TRBJ2-7, with D possibly matching TRBD1 (6 bases). Germline-derived CDR1 and CDR2 are SGHRS and YFSETQ. CDR3 length: 18 residues. V was pared by 0 bases and J by 0 bases, with 19 bases between. The CDR3 sequence: CASSLEETGIGSSYEQYF. CDR3 nucleotides: TGCGCCAGCAGCTTGGAAGAGACAGGTATCGGCAGCTCCTACGAGCAGTACTTC.

The chain employs TRBV30 and TRBJ1-1; D remains unclear. The CDR3 contains 13 residues. V was cut by 1 base and J by 1 base, with 7 bases left in between. Per germline, CDR1 GTSNPN and CDR2 SVGIG (reference sequence). CDR3 in amino acids: CAWSGVANTEAFF. In DNA, the CDR3 is TGTGCCTGGAGTGGCGTAGCGAACACTGAAGCTTTCTTT.

The rearrangement uses TRBV6-6 and TRBJ1-3; maybe TRBD1 (5 bases). Trimming took off 2 bases at V and 1 base at J, with 9 bases between the two ends. The CDR3 has 15 amino acids. Germline CDR1 is MNHNY and CDR2 is SVGAGI (reference sequence). The CDR3, as DNA: TGTGCCAGCAGTTACGGACACGAGTCTGGAAACACCATATATTTT. It codes for CASSYGHESGNTIYF.

This chain joins TRBV5-4 and TRBJ2-5; 7 bases are shared with TRBD1. The CDR3 is 14 residues long. V dropped 0 bases and J dropped 5; count of bases not matched to a gene: 4. Germline assignment: CDR1 SGHNT and CDR2 YYREEE (reference sequence). CDR3 in DNA: TGTGCCAGCAGCTTGGGGCAGACAGGGGAGACCCAGTACTTC. Encoded protein: CASSLGQTGETQYF.

The rearrangement joins TRBV6-1 to TRBJ2-5, with a weak D call TRBD2 (7 bases). Gene TRBJ2-7 matches the end of the DNA better, so the J call may be wrong. This CDR3 has 15 residues. Germline V gene sequence: CDR1 MNHNS, CDR2 SASEGT. This CDR3 reads CASSEIPGGPYEQYF. The CDR3 DNA is TGTGCCAGCAGTGAAATCCCGGGGGGCCCCTACGAGCAGTACTTC.

The genes are TRBV28 and TRBJ1-2; D not certain. This CDR3 is 13 amino acids long. From germline, CDR1 is MDHEN and CDR2 SYDVKM. Deletions cut 8 bases from V and 4 bases from J, with 14 bases between. The DNA for the CDR3 is TGTGCCAGCGATGACCGGGGTTCCTATGGCTACACCTTC. Protein product: CASDDRGSYGYTF.

J is TRBJ2-7 and V is TRBV28, with a weak D call TRBD1 (5 bases). There are 16 residues in the CDR3. Germline V gene data show CDR1 as MDHEN and CDR2 as SYDVKM. Trimming took 4 bases from V and 6 from J, leaving 22 bases between them. CDR3 region: CASSSLPQGSYVEQYF. In DNA form, the CDR3 reads TGTGCCAGCAGTTCACTCCCCCAGGGATCCTATGTCGAGCAGTACTTC.

The CDR3 region is CASSLSWGHSNQPQHF. The DNA for the CDR3 is TGTGCCAGCAGTTTGAGCTGGGGACATAGCAATCAGCCCCAGCATTTT. The chain couples TRBV28 to TRBJ1-5; D might be TRBD1 (6 bases). Per the germline V gene, CDR1 is MDHEN and CDR2 is SYDVKM. The CDR3 is made up of 16 amino acids. V lost 3 bases, J lost 0 bases, and 12 bases lay in between.

This chain uses TRBV28 with TRBJ2-5, with 8 bases fitting TRBD1. The CDR3 contains 15 residues. Germline loops: CDR1 MDHEN, CDR2 SYDVKM. After removal of 6 bases from V and 4 bases from J, the junction contained 10 bases not matched to a gene. The CDR3 sequence is CASSFRQGYGETQYF. The CDR3 region has the DNA TGTGCCAGCAGCTTCAGACAGGGGTATGGAGAGACCCAGTACTTC.

CDR3 amino acids: CASSLGTGSGYGYTF. The CDR3 bases are TGTGCCAGCAGCCTCGGGACAGGATCGGGGTATGGCTACACCTTC. This chain links TRBV9 with TRBJ1-2; TRBD1 aligns across 8 bases. The CDR3 covers 15 residues. CDR1 and CDR2 (germline): SGDLS, YYNGEE. Trimming removed 4 bases from V and 5 bases from J; junction bases left unmatched: 10.

The V and J genes are TRBV29-1 and TRBJ2-1; no definite D call. CDR1 is SQVTM, CDR2 ANQGSEA, per germline. V lost 4 bases and J 4 bases, leaving 14 bases between the germline ends. This CDR3 is built from 14 residues. The CDR3 here is CSVGSVAQYNEQFF. Here the CDR3 DNA reads TGCAGCGTTGGAAGTGTGGCTCAGTACAATGAGCAGTTCTTC.

The chain carries TRBV7-2 and TRBJ2-7; 11 bases are shared with TRBD2. The CDR3 is 14 amino acids. Germline trimming cut 4 bases from V and 3 bases from J; bases unmatched to any gene: 2. Germline CDR1 and CDR2: SGHTA and FQGNSA. In DNA, the CDR3 is TGTGCCAGCAGCTCGACTAGCGGGGTCTACGAGCAGTACTTC. Residues: CASSSTSGVYEQYF.

The chain combines TRBV6-4 with TRBJ2-1, with TRBD2 matching over 15 bases. This CDR3 contains 16 residues. V trimming: 4 bases; J trimming: 7 bases; junction bases outside the gene matches: 5. Germline CDR1 reads MRHNA; CDR2 reads SNTAGT. The CDR3 spells CASSGTSGGDTNEQFF. DNA of the CDR3: TGTGCCAGCAGTGGGACTAGCGGGGGGGACACGAATGAGCAGTTCTTC.

The gene calls are TRBV27 and TRBJ1-1; unclear D gene. This CDR3 has 12 amino acids. V shed 8 bases and J shed 1 base, with 8 bases lying between them. CDR1 MNHEY and CDR2 SMNVEV come from the germline V gene (reference sequence). The CDR3 nucleotides read TGTGCCAGCGGGAGGTGGAACACTGAAGCTTTCTTT. This encodes CASGRWNTEAFF.

The CDR3 sequence: CASTVGTGLSGANVLTF. For the CDR3, the DNA is TGTGCCAGCACCGTAGGGACAGGTCTCTCTGGGGCCAACGTCCTGACTTTC. The genes are TRBV11-1 and TRBJ2-6; 8 bases align to TRBD1. This CDR3 is 17 amino acids long. Germline CDR1 SGHAT, CDR2 FQDESV (reference sequence). The V gene end was trimmed by 7 bases and the J gene end by 0 bases; junction bases not matched to a gene: 8. Supplemented by reference TRBV11-1 and TRBJ2-6, the full variable domain reads EAEVAQSPRYKITEKSQAVAFWCDPISGHATLYWYRQILGQGPELLVQFQDESVVDDSQLPKDRFSAERLKGVDSTLKIQPAELGDSAMYLCASTVGTGLSGANVLTFGAGSRLTVL.

The chain combines TRBV28 with TRBJ1-1; the match to TRBD1 covers 7 bases. Germline CDR1 MDHEN, CDR2 SYDVKM. V was pared by 4 bases and J by 0 bases, with 8 bases of the junction left unmatched. The CDR3 consists of 16 residues. Here the CDR3 DNA reads TGTGCCAGCAGTTCCCGGGACAGAGGGTTGAACACTGAAGCTTTCTTT. Its protein is CASSSRDRGLNTEAFF.